A single sample gave rise to the 30 T cell receptor beta chains below, sequenced in a study of blood T cell repertoires in COVID-19. The repertoire was sequenced with immunoSEQ multiplex PCR; TCRdb's copy has only in-frame clones and lacks some. The data contain 200,000 or so clones, about 88% of them singletons. The sequenced material came from peripheral blood. These receptors came from a man between 50 and 59 years old with COVID-19, enrolled during active disease.

The V call is TRBV24-1, the J call TRBJ2-1; D might be TRBD2 (6 bases). The CDR3 runs to 14 residues. The germline V gene has CDR1 KGHDR and CDR2 SFDVKD. Trimming cost V 4 bases and J 7 bases, with 13 bases left between them. CDR3 amino acids: CATSDRTGGNEQFF. The CDR3 DNA is TGTGCCACCAGTGACCGGACTGGGGGGAATGAGCAGTTCTTC.

The chain uses TRBV10-3 and TRBJ2-7; 9 bases align to TRBD2. There are 15 residues in the CDR3. Germline CDR1 ENHRY, CDR2 SYGVKD. The junction had 5 bases not matched to a gene; V was cut back by 3 bases and J by 2 bases. CDR3 protein: CAISDGSGGPYEQYF. The DNA for the CDR3 is TGTGCCATCAGTGATGGTAGCGGGGGACCCTACGAGCAGTACTTC.

The V and J genes are TRBV18 and TRBJ2-7; weak D call: TRBD2 (6 bases). The CDR3 runs to 14 residues. Looked up from germline, CDR1 is KGHSH and CDR2 is LQKENI. V was clipped by 6 bases and J by 2 bases, with 14 bases between them. The CDR3 sequence is CASSSGMITYEQYF. The CDR3, as DNA: TGTGCCAGCTCTAGCGGAATGATAACCTACGAGCAGTACTTC. The full variable domain, its missing parts supplied by reference TRBV18 and TRBJ2-7, is NAGVMQNPRHLVRRRGQEARLRCSPMKGHSHVYWYRQLPEEGLKFMVYLQKENIIDESGMPKERFSAEFPKEGPSILRIQQVVRGDSAAYFCASSSGMITYEQYFGPGTRLTVT.

The chain combines TRBV27 with TRBJ2-5; maybe TRBD2 (6 bases). V was shortened by 8 bases and J by 3 bases, with 16 bases between the two germline ends. Germline CDR1 reads MNHEY; CDR2 reads SMNVEV (reference sequence). The length of the CDR3 is 14 residues. CDR3 bases: TGTGCCAGCGGGGGGATAGACCACAAAGAGACCCAGTACTTC. Amino acid sequence: CASGGIDHKETQYF.

This chain joins TRBV10-2 and TRBJ2-2, with D perhaps TRBD1 (5 bases). Trimming cost V 9 bases and J 2 bases, with 10 bases left between them. Germline assignment: CDR1 WSHSY and CDR2 SAAADI. CDR3 length equals 13 residues. DNA for the CDR3: TGCGCCAGTAAGACAGAAAACACCGGGGAGCTGTTTTTT. Protein sequence: CASKTENTGELFF.

The rearrangement links TRBV6-6 to TRBJ1-2; no firm D call. The V and J ends lost 0 bases and 9 bases respectively, with 11 bases between them. The germline V gene has CDR1 MNHNY and CDR2 SVGAGI (reference sequence). This CDR3 region has 13 residues. The CDR3 region has the DNA TGTGCCAGCAGTTACTCGACGACGAGGAGCTACACCTTC. Translating gives CASSYSTTRSYTF.

The chain joins TRBV28 to TRBJ2-7; no clear D gene. Germline-derived CDR1 and CDR2 are MDHEN and SYDVKM. V was clipped by 6 bases and J by 5 bases, with 5 bases between them. There are 10 residues in the CDR3. CDR3: CASRGDEQYF. The CDR3 DNA follows: TGTGCCAGCAGAGGAGACGAGCAGTACTTC.

The gene calls are TRBV30 and TRBJ2-2; 13 nucleotides line up with TRBD2. CDR1 GTSNPN and CDR2 SVGIG come from the germline V gene (reference sequence). The junction had 5 bases not matched to a gene; V was cut back by 3 bases and J by 7 bases. The CDR3 covers 15 residues. CDR3 amino acids: CAWRTSGGRVGELFF. As DNA, the CDR3 is TGTGCCTGGAGGACTAGCGGGGGGCGGGTCGGGGAGCTGTTTTTT.

In nucleotides, the CDR3 is TGTGCCACCAGTGACCTTTACAGGGGAAATGAGCAGTTCTTC. This sequence encodes CATSDLYRGNEQFF. The rearrangement joins TRBV24-1 to TRBJ2-1; TRBD1 matches at 7 bases. The CDR3 totals 14 residues. In germline, CDR1 is KGHDR, CDR2 SFDVKD. V dropped 4 bases and J dropped 7; count of bases not matched to a gene: 6.

The J gene is TRBJ1-6, the V gene TRBV19, with 7 nucleotides matching TRBD1. CDR1 is LNHDA and CDR2 is SQIVND in the germline V gene (reference sequence). The trim removed 3 bases at V and 7 bases at J, leaving 3 bases unmatched. The CDR3 is 14 amino acids. The CDR3 bases are TGTGCCAGTAGTATGGCAGGGGGGAATTCACCCCTCCACTTT. Translation: CASSMAGGNSPLHF.

As for this clone: Other DNA sequences within the sample encode an identical CDR3. The chain combines TRBV3-1 (or the pseudogene TRBV3-2) with TRBJ2-7, with D unclear. Germline V gives CDR1 LGHDT, CDR2 YNNKEL (reference sequence). The CDR3 consists of 12 residues. Trimming took 4 bases from V and 0 from J, leaving 4 bases between them. CDR3 DNA sequence: TGTGCCAGCAGCCCGAGCTCCTACGAGCAGTACTTC. Its protein product is CASSPSSYEQYF.

The genes are TRBV3-1 (or the pseudogene TRBV3-2) and TRBJ2-3, with unresolved D. Germline V gene sequence: CDR1 LGHDT, CDR2 YNNKEL (reference sequence). With 1 base removed from V and 4 bases from J, the gap between germline ends came to 12 bases. The CDR3 length is 15 residues. The CDR3, as DNA: TGTGCCAGCAGCCAAGGGGCCGCCGCCGCAGATACGCAGTATTTT. Translated, it gives CASSQGAAAADTQYF.

This sequence joins TRBV27 and TRBJ1-1, with D maybe TRBD1 (6 bases). V was shortened by 5 bases and J by 1 base, with 26 bases between the two germline ends. The CDR3 spans 19 residues. The germline gives CDR1 MNHEY, CDR2 SMNVEV (reference sequence). The CDR3 coding sequence is TGTGCCAGCAGTCCTCCGGGACACGTTTCCGTAGCTACGAACACTGAAGCTTTCTTT. This translates into CASSPPGHVSVATNTEAFF.

The rearrangement links TRBV2 to TRBJ2-3, with 8 bases lining up with TRBD1. Germline CDR1 reads SNHLY; CDR2 reads FYNNEI. There are 14 residues in the CDR3. The V and J ends lost 4 bases and 7 bases, in that order; junction bases with no gene match: 7. CDR3 bases: TGTGCCAGCAGTGGGACAGGGCCATTGAATACGCAGTATTTT. Residues: CASSGTGPLNTQYF.

This clone has only a few counts. The gene calls are TRBV10-3 and TRBJ1-6, with TRBD1 identical over 9 bases. The junction had 6 bases not matched to a gene; V was cut back by 6 bases and J by 6 bases. Germline-derived CDR1 and CDR2 are ENHRY and SYGVKD. The CDR3 loop spans 15 amino acids. The CDR3 coding sequence is TGTGCCATCAGCCGGGACAGGGCCATTAATTCACCCCTCCACTTT. It is translated as CAISRDRAINSPLHF.

The chain uses TRBV3-1 (or the pseudogene TRBV3-2) and TRBJ2-2; 9 positions match TRBD2. The CDR3 is 17 residues long. V shed 0 bases and J 6 bases; nucleotides not matched to a gene: 8. The germline V gene encodes CDR1 LGHDT and CDR2 YNNKEL (reference sequence). The CDR3 sequence: CASSQDSAAGGSGELFF. The CDR3, as DNA: TGTGCCAGCAGCCAAGATTCAGCGGCGGGAGGGTCCGGGGAGCTGTTTTTT.

This chain links TRBV2 with TRBJ2-3, with TRBD2 as a possible D gene (6 bases). The V end was cut by 6 bases, the J end by 10 bases, with 14 bases between. The CDR3 consists of 12 residues. Germline CDR1 SNHLY, CDR2 FYNNEI. The CDR3 sequence is CASRAPGESQYF. The CDR3 coding sequence is TGTGCCAGCAGAGCGCCGGGGGAGTCGCAGTATTTT.

A few counts support this clone. The rearrangement uses TRBV6-2 or TRBV6-3 and TRBJ2-7; 8 nucleotides align to TRBD2. CDR3 length: 15 residues. V gave up 6 bases and J gave up 2 bases; unmatched junction bases: 9. Germline V lookup: CDR1 MNHEY, CDR2 SVGEGT. This CDR3 is CASRPRGGQTYEQYF. In DNA, the CDR3 is TGTGCCAGCAGGCCTCGGGGGGGCCAAACCTACGAGCAGTACTTC.

The chain joins TRBV10-3 to TRBJ2-3; TRBD2 aligns across 12 bases. V shed 7 bases, J shed 4 bases, and the junction held 12 bases outside the gene matches. Per the germline V gene, CDR1 is ENHRY and CDR2 is SYGVKD. The CDR3 spans 17 residues. The CDR3, as DNA: TGTGCCATCAACCCCCGCCGGGGACTAGCGGGCGCAGATACGCAGTATTTT. Protein: CAINPRRGLAGADTQYF.

This chain joins TRBV19 and TRBJ2-7; 7 nucleotides align to TRBD1. There are 14 residues in the CDR3. V trimming: 10 bases; J trimming: 1 base; junction bases outside the gene matches: 10. CDR1 is LNHDA, CDR2 SQIVND, per germline (reference sequence). The CDR3: CATSPGQQSYEQYF. The DNA for the CDR3 is TGTGCCACATCTCCGGGACAGCAGTCCTACGAGCAGTACTTC.

The rearrangement links TRBV19 to TRBJ1-2; 7 positions agree with TRBD1. Per the germline V gene, CDR1 is LNHDA and CDR2 is SQIVND (reference sequence). The junction had 16 bases not matched to a gene; V was cut back by 6 bases and J by 0 bases. The CDR3 has 18 amino acids. Written as DNA, the CDR3 is TGTGCCAGTAGCAAGGGGGGAACGAGGACAGGAGCTAACTATGGCTACACCTTC. Translating it yields CASSKGGTRTGANYGYTF.

This chain links TRBV7-2 with TRBJ1-5, with D perhaps TRBD1 (5 bases). Between the trimmed V and J ends, which lost 1 base and 3 bases, there was a span of 10 bases. This CDR3 is 15 amino acids long. The germline V gene encodes CDR1 SGHTA and CDR2 FQGNSA. The chain's CDR3 is CASSLEAGNNQPQHF. The CDR3, as DNA: TGTGCCAGCAGCTTAGAGGCAGGGAACAATCAGCCCCAGCATTTT.

The gene calls are TRBV5-1 and TRBJ2-3, with 9 bases that match TRBD2. After removal of 0 bases from V and 1 base from J, the junction contained 0 bases not matched to a gene. Germline lookup yields CDR1 SGHRS and CDR2 YFSETQ. The CDR3 covers 15 residues. The CDR3 bases are TGCGCCAGCAGCTTGGAGCGGGGGGGCACAGATACGCAGTATTTT. Its translation is CASSLERGGTDTQYF.

The genes are TRBV4-3 and TRBJ1-2; tentative D call: TRBD1 (5 bases). The ends were cut back, 3 bases at V and 5 bases at J, with 10 bases in the middle. There are 13 residues in the CDR3. The V gene's germline CDR1 is LGHNA and CDR2 YSLEER. This chain's CDR3 is CASSHREPYGYTF. The CDR3 region has the DNA TGCGCCAGCAGCCACAGGGAACCTTATGGCTACACCTTC.

A word on this clone: The germline gene is not matched at one end of the junction; a read error may be the cause. This chain links TRBV29-1 with TRBJ1-2, with 7 nucleotides matching TRBD1. Per germline, CDR1 SQVTM and CDR2 ANQGSEA. The CDR3 is 12 residues long. The CDR3 is CSAEGGSGGYTF. The CDR3 DNA reads as TGCAGCGCTGAAGGGGGCAGTGGAGGCTACACCTTC.

The chain links TRBV7-6 to TRBJ2-5; D gene unclear. The germline gives CDR1 SGHVS, CDR2 FNYEAQ. This CDR3 contains 11 residues. Trimming shortened V by 5 bases and J by 5 bases, and 6 bases separated the two germline ends. DNA for the CDR3: TGTGCCAGCAGCCCCGCGGAGACCCAGTACTTC. Its translation: CASSPAETQYF.

The chain uses TRBV7-9 and TRBJ1-2; perhaps TRBD1 as D (6 bases). V was clipped by 4 bases and J by 6 bases, with 18 bases between them. Germline V CDR1 and CDR2: SEHNR, FQNEAQ (reference sequence). The CDR3 length is 15 residues. The CDR3 DNA is TGTGCCAGCAGCTCCCGACAGGTCCAAGTAGATGGCTACACCTTC. It specifies CASSSRQVQVDGYTF.

The V call is TRBV7-2, the J call TRBJ2-7; the D gene is possibly TRBD1 (5 bases). V shed 2 bases and J shed 0 bases, with 11 bases lying between them. Germline CDR1 is SGHTA and CDR2 is FQGNSA. The CDR3 loop spans 15 amino acids. This chain's CDR3 is CASSLYQGNSYEQYF. The CDR3 DNA reads as TGTGCCAGCAGCTTATACCAGGGCAACTCCTACGAGCAGTACTTC.

The chain employs TRBV6-5 and TRBJ1-4; D ambiguous. The V gene lost 6 bases and the J gene lost 11 bases, with 16 bases spanning the gap. The CDR3 length is 13 residues. The germline CDR1 and CDR2 sequences are MNHEY and SVGAGI. The CDR3 protein is CASRPHLSGKLFF. In DNA form, the CDR3 reads TGTGCCAGCAGGCCTCACCTCTCCGGGAAACTGTTTTTT.

This chain joins TRBV20-1 and TRBJ2-1; TRBD1 matches 7 bases. V shed 6 bases, J shed 1 base, and the junction held 9 bases outside the gene matches. Germline CDR1 reads DFQATT; CDR2 reads SNEGSKA (reference sequence). This CDR3 spans 15 amino acids. The CDR3 sequence: CSASDRAVSYNEQFF. DNA of the CDR3: TGCAGTGCCAGTGACAGGGCGGTGTCCTACAATGAGCAGTTCTTC.